One and the same sample provided the 13 T cell receptor beta chains below, sequenced in a study of blood T cell repertoires in COVID-19. Clones were sequenced by immunoSEQ multiplex PCR, and TCRdb holds only the in-frame ones, with some missing. Of 350,000 to 450,000 clones detected, 75% to 90% appear once; the ten largest clones hold roughly 1.1%. Material: PBMCs or T cells enriched from blood (not recorded which). The receptors here all came from a man aged 30 to 45 who had recovered from COVID-19.

V is TRBV5-1 and J is TRBJ1-1; D is unclear. The germline gives CDR1 SGHRS, CDR2 YFSETQ. The length of the CDR3 is 11 residues. V was pared by 1 base and J by 11 bases, with 9 bases between. The CDR3 bases are TGCGCCAGCAGCTTGATGAAGGAGGCTTTCTTT. Translating gives CASSLMKEAFF.

This rearrangement joins TRBV27 to TRBJ2-3; 7 bases fit TRBD2. CDR3 size: 15 residues. The germline V gene has CDR1 MNHEY and CDR2 SMNVEV (reference sequence). V gave up 2 bases and J gave up 2 bases; unmatched junction bases: 4. The CDR3 DNA follows: TGTGCCAGCAGTTTACTAGCGGCTCACACAGATACGCAGTATTTT. Its protein product is CASSLLAAHTDTQYF.

Written as DNA, the CDR3 is TGCGCCAGCAGTGAAGCCGGGAGTTTTTCCAATGAGCAGTTCTTC. Its translation is CASSEAGSFSNEQFF. V gene TRBV10-1 combines with J gene TRBJ2-1; a possible D gene is TRBD2 (6 bases). Germline CDR1 reads WNHNN; CDR2 reads SYGVQD (reference sequence). Trimming removed 3 bases at V and 6 bases at J, with 15 bases between. The CDR3 has 15 amino acids.

The chain recombines TRBV5-1 with TRBJ1-2; 9 positions match TRBD1. Germline trimming cut 0 bases from V and 6 bases from J; bases unmatched to any gene: 12. Germline V gives CDR1 SGHRS, CDR2 YFSETQ. The CDR3 spans 17 residues. The CDR3 DNA reads as TGCGCCAGCAGCTTGGCGGCTGGACAGGGGACGTCGAATGGCTACACCTTC. This translates into CASSLAAGQGTSNGYTF.

The chain joins TRBV28 to TRBJ2-3, with a tentative D call TRBD1 (6 bases). CDR3 length: 12 amino acids. Germline V gene lookup returns CDR1 MDHEN and CDR2 SYDVKM. The V end lost 10 bases, the J end lost 3 bases, and 11 bases lay between the germline ends. The CDR3 protein is CAINRVTDTQYF. CDR3 in DNA: TGTGCCATAAACAGGGTTACAGATACGCAGTATTTT.

The genes are TRBV15 and TRBJ1-5, with D unresolved. Trimming pared 0 bases from V and 1 base from J, leaving 10 bases between. The CDR3 consists of 16 residues. Germline V lookup: CDR1 LNHNV, CDR2 YYDKDF (reference sequence). The CDR3 loop reads CATSRDRSGSNQPQHF. The DNA of the CDR3 is TGTGCCACCAGCAGAGATAGGTCGGGGAGCAATCAGCCCCAGCATTTT.

This clone was counted once. This chain links TRBV7-9 with TRBJ1-4; no clear D gene. V shed 5 bases and J shed 4 bases, with 11 bases lying between them. Germline V gene data show CDR1 as SEHNR and CDR2 as FQNEAQ (reference sequence). This CDR3 contains 14 residues. The CDR3 region is CASSHRDFNEKLFF. The DNA of the CDR3 is TGTGCCAGCAGCCACCGGGATTTTAATGAAAAACTGTTTTTT.

This chain joins TRBV19 and TRBJ1-5, with D perhaps matching TRBD1 (5 bases). The CDR3 spans 14 residues. Trimming left V 7 bases short and J 9 bases short, with 19 bases between. Looked up from germline, CDR1 is LNHDA and CDR2 is SQIVND (reference sequence). CDR3 sequence reads: CASTSGPWGGPQHF. CDR3 in DNA: TGTGCCAGTACCTCAGGTCCCTGGGGCGGGCCCCAGCATTTT.

Notes on this clone: This sample includes further DNA sequences coding for the same CDR3. The J gene is TRBJ2-5, the V gene TRBV7-2, with 10 positions matching TRBD2. Germline CDR1 reads SGHTA; CDR2 reads FQGNSA. With 1 base clipped from V and 4 bases from J, the junction kept 3 bases outside the gene matches. This CDR3 is 15 amino acids long. The CDR3 DNA sequence: TGTGCCAGCAGCTTAGTAGCGGGAGGTGGAGAGACCCAGTACTTC. It specifies CASSLVAGGGETQYF.

This clone was detected a few times. The J gene is TRBJ2-3, the V gene TRBV11-2; 10 bases match TRBD2. The CDR3 is 15 residues long. Germline V gene data show CDR1 as SGHAT and CDR2 as FQNNGV. Trimming cost V 5 bases and J 3 bases; bases outside gene matches: 5. The CDR3 nucleotides read TGTGCCAGCAGCGACGGACTAGCGGAAACAGATACGCAGTATTTT. Translating gives CASSDGLAETDTQYF. Drawing the rest from reference TRBV11-2 and TRBJ2-3, the complete variable domain is EAGVAQSPRYKIIEKRQSVAFWCNPISGHATLYWYQQILGQGPKLLIQFQNNGVVDDSQLPKDRFSAERLKGVDSTLKIQPAKLEDSAVYLCASSDGLAETDTQYFGPGTRLTVL.

The chain recombines TRBV2 with TRBJ1-1; the match to TRBD1 covers 11 bases. The CDR3 covers 15 residues. In germline, CDR1 is SNHLY, CDR2 FYNNEI. After removal of 6 bases from V and 4 bases from J, the junction contained 7 bases not matched to a gene. Here the CDR3 reads CASRKDRGPFTEAFF. Here the CDR3 DNA reads TGTGCCAGCAGGAAGGACAGGGGGCCCTTCACTGAAGCTTTCTTT.

This rearrangement joins TRBV27 to TRBJ2-7; TRBD2 aligns across 7 bases. This CDR3 spans 16 amino acids. Looked up from germline, CDR1 is MNHEY and CDR2 is SMNVEV (reference sequence). V trimming: 6 bases; J trimming: 6 bases; junction bases outside the gene matches: 17. In nucleotides, the CDR3 is TGTGCCAGCAGCCGACGTGAAGGCGGGAGCCCGATCGAGCAGTACTTC. Its protein is CASSRREGGSPIEQYF.

The V gene is TRBV12-1, the J gene TRBJ2-7; TRBD1 reflects the table's D call only, with no check against the DNA. TRBV12-1 is an annotated pseudogene. The CDR3 totals 14 residues. CDR3 DNA sequence: TGTGCCAGCAGCTGCTCGTCACACTCCTACGAGCAGTACTTC. This encodes CASSCSSHSYEQYF.